Below are 22 T cell receptor beta chains sequenced from a single sample in a study of cytotoxic CD8 clonotypes in ibrutinib-treated CLL. Libraries were prepared by immunoSEQ multiplex PCR; TCRdb keeps only in-frame clonotypes and omits some of them. The repertoire holds over 200,000 clones, more than 75% seen once, with roughly 11% in the top ten. Source: PBMCs, taken after 12 months of ibrutinib treatment. The source of these receptors is a human donor with chronic lymphocytic leukemia.

The sample holds a few counts of this clone. The chain carries TRBV7-8 and TRBJ2-7, with D tentatively TRBD1 (5 bases). The CDR3 spans 14 residues. The V end lost 5 bases, the J end lost 9 bases, and 20 bases lay between the germline ends. CDR1 and CDR2 from the germline V gene are SGHVS and FQNEAQ. CDR3 nucleotides: TGTGCCAGCAGCCCCGACAGCTCCCTGGTGGGGCAGTACTTC. This sequence encodes CASSPDSSLVGQYF.

The rearrangement links TRBV6-5 to TRBJ1-1; D unresolved. Trimming took off 7 bases at V and 5 bases at J, with 17 bases between the two ends. This CDR3 contains 14 residues. The V gene's germline CDR1 is MNHEY and CDR2 SVGAGI. CDR3 in amino acids: CASNPYYFGTEAFF. The CDR3 DNA is TGTGCCAGCAATCCCTACTACTTTGGTACTGAAGCTTTCTTT.

This clone has more than one count but fewer than ten. This chain joins TRBV5-1 and TRBJ2-1; 9 bases agree with TRBD1. The CDR3 has 14 residues. The trim removed 5 bases at V and 8 bases at J, leaving 8 bases unmatched. Germline V lookup: CDR1 SGHRS, CDR2 YFSETQ. The CDR3 spells CASSPGTGKDEQFF. The CDR3 DNA sequence: TGCGCCAGCAGTCCCGGGACAGGGAAGGATGAGCAGTTCTTC.

The gene calls are TRBV28 and TRBJ2-7, with 8 positions matching TRBD1. With V trimmed by 8 bases and J by 3 bases, 9 bases remained unmatched. The CDR3 spans 14 residues. Per the germline V gene, CDR1 is MDHEN and CDR2 is SYDVKM. The CDR3 region is CASLSGQGLYEQYF. DNA of the CDR3: TGTGCCAGCCTGAGTGGACAGGGCCTCTACGAGCAGTACTTC.

V usage is TRBV5-1 and J usage is TRBJ2-4, with 7 bases matching TRBD1. The CDR3 length is 15 residues. The germline V gene encodes CDR1 SGHRS and CDR2 YFSETQ. After removal of 0 bases from V and 0 bases from J, the junction contained 0 bases not matched to a gene. The DNA of the CDR3 is TGCGCCAGCAGCTTGGAGGGGGCAGCCAAAAACATTCAGTACTTC. Its protein product is CASSLEGAAKNIQYF.

The chain recombines TRBV11-2 with TRBJ2-7; D ambiguous. Germline V gives CDR1 SGHAT, CDR2 FQNNGV. Trimming stripped 3 bases from V and 6 bases from J, with 6 bases between. The CDR3 length is 11 residues. Here the CDR3 DNA reads TGTGCCAGCAGCTTTGTGGGCGAGCAGTACTTC. Encoded protein: CASSFVGEQYF.

As regards this clone: A junction boundary mismatches the germline segment, possibly from a read error. The chain couples TRBV2 to TRBJ2-2; D is possibly TRBD1 (7 bases). Looked up from germline, CDR1 is SNHLY and CDR2 is FYNNEI. The CDR3 spans 13 residues. In DNA, the CDR3 is TGCGGTTGCGGGACAGTAGGACCCGGGGAGCTGTTTTTT. Amino acids: CGCGTVGPGELFF.

The chain has TRBV28 and TRBJ2-5; the D gene is possibly TRBD1 (6 bases). V was shortened by 2 bases and J by 3 bases, with 22 bases between the two germline ends. The CDR3 contains 18 residues. Germline V gene sequence: CDR1 MDHEN, CDR2 SYDVKM. The CDR3 is CASSLGRWVLGAKETQYF. The CDR3 DNA sequence: TGTGCCAGCAGTTTAGGAAGGTGGGTGCTGGGGGCGAAAGAGACCCAGTACTTC.

The gene calls are TRBV5-1 and TRBJ2-3; D tentatively reads TRBD1 or TRBD2 (5 bases each). V was trimmed by 2 bases and J by 5 bases, leaving 9 bases between them. There are 13 residues in the CDR3. In germline, CDR1 is SGHRS, CDR2 YFSETQ. CDR3 sequence reads: CASSFWDRDTQYF. CDR3 nucleotides: TGCGCCAGCAGCTTTTGGGACCGAGATACGCAGTATTTT.

The rearrangement uses TRBV7-8 and TRBJ2-2; TRBD1 agrees at 9 bases. CDR1 and CDR2 (germline): SGHVS, FQNEAQ. This CDR3 has 16 amino acids. J gave up 0 bases and V 5 bases, and 4 bases lay outside the gene matches. The CDR3 bases are TGTGCCAGCAGCATGCGACAGGGGGCGAACACCGGGGAGCTGTTTTTT. It yields the protein CASSMRQGANTGELFF.

In this sample, this clone turned up a few times. This sequence joins TRBV9 and TRBJ2-1, with 7 nucleotides matching TRBD2. CDR1 is SGDLS, CDR2 YYNGEE, per germline. After removal of 0 bases from V and 2 bases from J, the junction contained 5 bases not matched to a gene. The CDR3 runs to 16 residues. CDR3: CASSVGGLPTYNEQFF. The CDR3 DNA is TGTGCCAGCAGCGTAGGGGGACTACCGACCTACAATGAGCAGTTCTTC.

The sample holds one count of this clone. V usage is TRBV25-1 and J usage is TRBJ1-2; 10 bases match TRBD1. After removal of 8 bases from V and 2 bases from J, the junction contained 11 bases not matched to a gene. The CDR3 is 16 residues long. CDR1 is MGHDK and CDR2 is SYGVNS in the germline V gene. CDR3 in DNA: TGTGCCAGCCACCCAAGCGGACAGGGGGTGAACTATGGCTACACCTTC. This gives the protein CASHPSGQGVNYGYTF.

This chain connects TRBV7-9 to TRBJ2-3; D is tentatively TRBD1 or TRBD2 (5 bases each). This CDR3 has 15 residues. Per germline, CDR1 SEHNR and CDR2 FQNEAQ (reference sequence). V gave up 0 bases and J gave up 6 bases, with 13 bases separating them. This chain's CDR3 is CASSLAGAPWDTQYF. In nucleotides, the CDR3 is TGTGCCAGCAGCTTAGCCGGGGCCCCATGGGATACGCAGTATTTT.

This clone was seen once. The sample carries other DNA sequences with the same CDR3. The rearrangement links TRBV5-1 to TRBJ1-1; D remains ambiguous. The CDR3 covers 13 residues. The V end lost 4 bases, the J end lost 2 bases, and 9 bases lay between the germline ends. CDR1 and CDR2 from the germline V gene are SGHRS and YFSETQ. The CDR3 DNA sequence: TGCGCCAGCAGCCTCCAAAGAAACACTGAAGCTTTCTTT. This gives the protein CASSLQRNTEAFF.

V is TRBV6-1 and J is TRBJ2-7; D remains ambiguous. Per germline, CDR1 MNHNS and CDR2 SASEGT. This CDR3 is 13 amino acids long. V was clipped by 10 bases and J by 6 bases, with 19 bases between them. The CDR3 region is CANPGRAHREQYF. CDR3 in DNA: TGTGCCAACCCCGGACGTGCACATCGCGAGCAGTACTTC.

This chain uses TRBV7-2 with TRBJ2-7; D remains unclear. The CDR3 contains 13 residues. Trimming removed 0 bases from V and 3 bases from J, with 6 bases in between. Germline lookup yields CDR1 SGHTA and CDR2 FQGNSA. The CDR3 here is CASSLAQNYEQYF. For the CDR3, the DNA is TGTGCCAGCAGCTTAGCGCAGAACTACGAGCAGTACTTC. Looking up the rest from reference TRBV7-2 and TRBJ2-7 gives the full variable domain: GAGVSQSPSNKVTEKGKDVELRCDPISGHTALYWYRQSLGQGLEFLIYFQGNSAPDKSGLPSDRFSAERTGGSVSTLTIQRTQQEDSAVYLCASSLAQNYEQYFGPGTRLTVT.

The V gene is TRBV9, the J gene TRBJ2-2; D perhaps matches TRBD2 (6 bases). V dropped 0 bases and J dropped 5 bases, with 14 bases sitting between them. Germline V gene lookup returns CDR1 SGDLS and CDR2 YYNGEE. The CDR3 consists of 16 residues. The CDR3 loop is CASSVASGRGTGELFF. CDR3 sequence (DNA): TGTGCCAGCAGCGTAGCCAGCGGGCGAGGAACCGGGGAGCTGTTTTTT.

This clone showed up just a few times. This chain links TRBV6-1 with TRBJ1-1; D uncertain. The V end lost 8 bases, the J end lost 1 base, and 11 bases lay between the germline ends. The CDR3 is 13 residues long. CDR1 and CDR2 from the germline V gene are MNHNS and SASEGT. The CDR3 sequence is CASEERGNTEAFF. The CDR3 DNA is TGTGCCAGCGAGGAACGAGGGAACACTGAAGCTTTCTTT.

V gene TRBV9 combines with J gene TRBJ2-1; 8 nucleotides agree with TRBD2. Germline V gives CDR1 SGDLS, CDR2 YYNGEE. With 0 bases clipped from V and 2 bases from J, the junction kept 4 bases outside the gene matches. The CDR3 has 16 residues. The CDR3 coding sequence is TGTGCCAGCAGCGTAGACGCGGGGGGCCCCTACAATGAGCAGTTCTTC. This translates into CASSVDAGGPYNEQFF.

The DNA for the CDR3 is TGTGCCAGCATCCCCGCGGGAGATGGAAGAGATACGCAGTATTTT. It translates to CASIPAGDGRDTQYF. This chain joins TRBV2 and TRBJ2-3, with 7 bases matching TRBD2. This CDR3 is 15 amino acids long. From germline, CDR1 is SNHLY and CDR2 FYNNEI. V was pared by 7 bases and J by 5 bases, with 12 bases of the junction left unmatched.

The V call is TRBV5-8, the J call TRBJ1-2; 11 bases are a match to TRBD1. Losses at the gene ends were 8 bases for V and 4 bases for J; bases not matched to a gene: 7. Germline V lookup: CDR1 SGHTS, CDR2 YDEGEE. CDR3 length: 14 amino acids. As DNA, the CDR3 is TGTGCCAGTGAGGACAGGGGGCTGTTCTATGGCTACACCTTC. It is translated as CASEDRGLFYGYTF.

The chain has TRBV7-9 and TRBJ2-3, with 7 bases matching TRBD1. The germline CDR1 and CDR2 sequences are SEHNR and FQNEAQ (reference sequence). The V gene end was trimmed by 4 bases and the J gene end by 0 bases; junction bases not matched to a gene: 10. The CDR3 is made up of 17 amino acids. The CDR3: CASSSTGDAPSTDTQYF. The CDR3 nucleotides read TGTGCCAGCAGCTCCACAGGGGACGCACCTAGCACAGATACGCAGTATTTT.